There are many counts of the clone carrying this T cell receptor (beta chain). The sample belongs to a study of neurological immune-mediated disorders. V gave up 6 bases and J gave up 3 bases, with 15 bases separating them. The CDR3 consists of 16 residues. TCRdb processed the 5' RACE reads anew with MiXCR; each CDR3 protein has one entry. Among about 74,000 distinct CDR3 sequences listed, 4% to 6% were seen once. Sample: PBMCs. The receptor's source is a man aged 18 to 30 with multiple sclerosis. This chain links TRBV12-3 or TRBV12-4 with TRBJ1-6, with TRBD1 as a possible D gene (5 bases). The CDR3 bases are TGTGCCAGCAGCCTGGCGGGGCAGTTCTATAATTCACCCCTCCACTTT. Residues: CASSLAGQFYNSPLHF.